The 25 T cell receptor beta chains below come from one sample, sequenced in a study of T-cell reconstitution after alpha-beta-depleted transplantation in children. Unique molecular identifiers were incorporated into the prepared TCRbeta library. TCRdb processed the PCR reads anew with MiXCR; each CDR3 protein has one entry. The sample has about 980,000 distinct CDR3 sequences, about 31% seen once; the top ten hold roughly 30%. The sequences come from PBMCs, mostly from graft donor cells, collected 360 days after TCRalphabeta/CD19-depleted stem cell transplant. All receptors come from a boy less than two years old who had a stem cell transplant for SCID, so the T cells may come from the graft donor.

The chain recombines TRBV29-1 with TRBJ2-5; either TRBD1 or TRBD2 may fit D (5 bases each). Deletions cut 6 bases from V and 6 bases from J, with 17 bases between. The CDR3 is made up of 13 amino acids. CDR1 and CDR2 (germline): SQVTM, ANQGSEA. The CDR3 protein is CSVPGTGWKTQYF. Here the CDR3 DNA reads TGCAGCGTCCCCGGGACCGGATGGAAGACCCAGTACTTC. The entire variable domain, with the rest obtained from reference TRBV29-1 and TRBJ2-5, is as follows: SAVISQKPSRDICQRGTSLTIQCQVDSQVTMMFWYRQQPGQSLTLIATANQGSEATYESGFVIDKFPISRPNLTFSTLTVSNMSPEDSSIYLCSVPGTGWKTQYFGPGTRLLVL.

In this sample, this clonotype turned up a few times. The rearrangement joins TRBV12-3 or TRBV12-4 to TRBJ1-6, with TRBD1 as a possible D gene (6 bases). Trimming shortened V by 2 bases and J by 6 bases, and 11 bases separated the two germline ends. The CDR3 has 15 residues. CDR3 loop: CASSLNGRGNSPLHF. For the CDR3, the DNA is TGTGCCAGCAGTTTAAATGGCAGGGGTAATTCACCCCTCCACTTT.

In its sample, this clonotype was seen a few times. CDR3 residues: CASSLARISGVEYTDTQYF. The CDR3 bases are TGTGCCAGCAGTTTAGCGCGTATTAGCGGGGTGGAATACACAGATACGCAGTATTTT. V usage is TRBV12-3 or TRBV12-4 and J usage is TRBJ2-3; TRBD2 agrees at 8 bases. The CDR3 has 19 amino acids. The junction had 13 bases not matched to a gene; V was cut back by 0 bases and J by 2 bases.

This clonotype has at least ten counts. V and J are TRBV20-1 and TRBJ2-7; maybe TRBD2 (5 bases). The CDR3 spans 13 residues. Germline CDR1 reads DFQATT; CDR2 reads SNEGSKA (reference sequence). V was cut by 5 bases and J by 0 bases, with 11 bases left in between. In DNA, the CDR3 is TGCAGTGCTGCCCGACTATACTCCTACGAGCAGTACTTC. Encoded protein: CSAARLYSYEQYF.

This rearrangement joins TRBV11-1 to TRBJ2-6, with D possibly being TRBD1 (5 bases). Trimming left V 6 bases short and J 0 bases short, with 15 bases between. The CDR3 is 17 amino acids. Looked up from germline, CDR1 is SGHAT and CDR2 is FQDESV (reference sequence). This chain's CDR3 is CASSPTQVYSGANVLTF. CDR3 nucleotide sequence: TGTGCCAGCAGTCCAACACAGGTTTACTCTGGGGCCAACGTCCTGACTTTC.

The rearrangement uses TRBV12-3 or TRBV12-4 and TRBJ1-1; 7 bases match TRBD1. J gave up 0 bases and V 6 bases, and 7 bases lay outside the gene matches. The CDR3 contains 15 residues. The CDR3 coding sequence is TGTGCCAGCAGGCCACTGACAGGGATGAACACTGAAGCTTTCTTT. As protein: CASRPLTGMNTEAFF.

V usage is TRBV6-1 and J usage is TRBJ1-2; unclear D gene. This CDR3 has 14 residues. The germline CDR1 and CDR2 sequences are MNHNS and SASEGT. Trimming pared 7 bases from V and 3 bases from J, leaving 15 bases between. DNA for the CDR3: TGTGCCAGCATGGGGTCACGCAGCTACTATGGCTACACCTTC. It is translated as CASMGSRSYYGYTF.

This clonotype was seen only a few times. The genes are TRBV5-4 and TRBJ1-6; D unclear. The CDR3 contains 13 residues. Trimming cost V 2 bases and J 4 bases, with 4 bases left between them. Germline V gene lookup returns CDR1 SGHNT and CDR2 YYREEE (reference sequence). Here the CDR3 reads CASSFDYNSPLHF. The CDR3 bases are TGTGCCAGCAGCTTTGATTATAATTCACCCCTCCACTTT.

The J gene is TRBJ2-3, the V gene TRBV11-1, with D uncertain. Germline values: CDR1 SGHAT, CDR2 FQDESV (reference sequence). Trimming took 5 bases from V and 6 from J, leaving 21 bases between them. The CDR3 extends over 16 amino acids. The CDR3 region has the DNA TGTGCCAGCAGCCCTCGGAAGGGTTTAGTCCCTGATACGCAGTATTTT. It translates to CASSPRKGLVPDTQYF. Together with reference TRBV11-1 and TRBJ2-3, the CDR3 gives the full variable domain: EAEVAQSPRYKITEKSQAVAFWCDPISGHATLYWYRQILGQGPELLVQFQDESVVDDSQLPKDRFSAERLKGVDSTLKIQPAELGDSAMYLCASSPRKGLVPDTQYFGPGTRLTVL.

The chain uses TRBV5-1 and TRBJ2-2; 8 nucleotides line up with TRBD2. Germline V CDR1 and CDR2: SGHRS, YFSETQ. The V and J ends lost 2 bases and 7 bases, in that order; junction bases with no gene match: 13. This CDR3 region has 17 residues. The CDR3 coding sequence is TGCGCCAGCAGCTTTCGTGGGCTAGCGGGCTTCAACGGGGAGCTGTTTTTT. Translation: CASSFRGLAGFNGELFF.

This clonotype came up a few times. The rearrangement uses TRBV5-1 and TRBJ2-1; TRBD2 agrees at 10 bases. This CDR3 is 15 amino acids long. The germline CDR1 and CDR2 sequences are SGHRS and YFSETQ. Losses at the gene ends were 4 bases for V and 8 bases for J; bases not matched to a gene: 9. The CDR3 region has the DNA TGCGCCAGCAGCCCACGGAGCGGACTAGCGGATGAGCAGTTCTTC. Encoded protein: CASSPRSGLADEQFF.

This clonotype came up a few times. The J gene is TRBJ2-2, the V gene TRBV20-1; possibly TRBD1 or TRBD2 for D (7 bases each). The germline CDR1 and CDR2 sequences are DFQATT and SNEGSKA (reference sequence). CDR3 size: 15 residues. CDR3 region: CSAYPGGVNTGELFF. As DNA, the CDR3 is TGCAGCGCGTATCCAGGGGGGGTGAACACCGGGGAGCTGTTTTTT.

The chain combines TRBV29-1 with TRBJ1-3, with TRBD1 as a possible D gene (5 bases). Looked up from germline, CDR1 is SQVTM and CDR2 is ANQGSEA. This CDR3 is built from 13 residues. V was trimmed by 7 bases and J by 3 bases, leaving 13 bases between them. CDR3 sequence reads: CSAEDGGGNTIYF. CDR3 in DNA: TGCAGCGCCGAGGATGGGGGTGGAAACACCATATATTTT. The complete variable domain, with remaining parts taken from reference TRBV29-1 and TRBJ1-3, reads SAVISQKPSRDICQRGTSLTIQCQVDSQVTMMFWYRQQPGQSLTLIATANQGSEATYESGFVIDKFPISRPNLTFSTLTVSNMSPEDSSIYLCSAEDGGGNTIYFGEGSWLTVV.

The chain combines TRBV5-5 with TRBJ1-4; D is unresolved. Germline-derived CDR1 and CDR2 are SGHKS and YYEKEE (reference sequence). V shed 1 base and J shed 8 bases, with 9 bases lying between them. The CDR3 is 13 amino acids. The DNA of the CDR3 is TGTGCCAGCAGCTTGCTCAGCCCGGAAAAACTGTTTTTT. It is translated as CASSLLSPEKLFF.

The chain employs TRBV7-9 and TRBJ2-7; 10 bases match TRBD2. Germline loops: CDR1 SEHNR, CDR2 FQNEAQ (reference sequence). Trimming cost V 4 bases and J 1 base; bases outside gene matches: 7. This CDR3 is 16 amino acids long. The CDR3 nucleotides are TGTGCCAGCAGCTCCCCCTCTAGCGGGGGATCCTACGAGCAGTACTTC. It yields the protein CASSSPSSGGSYEQYF.

This sequence joins TRBV3-1 and TRBJ1-1, with D perhaps matching TRBD1 (6 bases). The CDR3 has 12 amino acids. In germline, CDR1 is LGHDT, CDR2 YNNKEL (reference sequence). Deletions cut 4 bases from V and 11 bases from J, with 14 bases between. The CDR3 loop is CASSPQGAVAFF. DNA for the CDR3: TGTGCCAGCAGCCCACAGGGTGCAGTCGCTTTCTTT. The whole variable domain, filled in from reference TRBV3-1 and TRBJ1-1, reads DTAVSQTPKYLVTQMGNDKSIKCEQNLGHDTMYWYKQDSKKFLKIMFSYNNKELIINETVPNRFSPKSPDKAHLNLHINSLELGDSAVYFCASSPQGAVAFFGQGTRLTVV.

The chain combines TRBV29-1 with TRBJ1-4; possible D gene TRBD1, 6 bases. Trimming took off 5 bases at V and 7 bases at J, with 14 bases between the two ends. Looked up from germline, CDR1 is SQVTM and CDR2 is ANQGSEA. This CDR3 has 13 amino acids. The CDR3 region is CSVPGARGEKLFF. Written as DNA, the CDR3 is TGCAGCGTTCCCGGGGCCAGGGGTGAAAAACTGTTTTTT.

This sequence joins TRBV5-1 and TRBJ2-1; 10 nucleotides align to TRBD2. The J segment lost 2 bases and the V segment lost 2 bases, leaving 7 bases of the junction unmatched. Germline CDR1 reads SGHRS; CDR2 reads YFSETQ. The CDR3 is 17 residues long. As DNA, the CDR3 is TGCGCCAGCAGCTTAGCTAGCGGGGGACACCCCTACAATGAGCAGTTCTTC. Amino acid sequence: CASSLASGGHPYNEQFF.

This clonotype has just a few counts. The CDR3 loop is CASSQEGSFYNEQFF. The CDR3 nucleotides are TGTGCCAGCAGCCAGGAGGGTAGCTTCTACAATGAGCAGTTCTTC. The chain recombines TRBV4-2 with TRBJ2-1; tentative D call: TRBD2 (6 bases). There are 15 residues in the CDR3. The V gene lost 3 bases and the J gene lost 3 bases, with 12 bases spanning the gap. CDR1 and CDR2 from the germline V gene are LGHNA and YNFKEQ.

This clonotype has more than one count but fewer than ten. The CDR3 sequence: CASKTPGTGAAGEAFF. The CDR3 DNA follows: TGTGCCAGCAAAACCCCAGGGACAGGGGCTGCTGGGGAAGCTTTCTTT. This chain uses TRBV6-1 with TRBJ1-1, with 10 positions matching TRBD1. Germline CDR1 and CDR2: MNHNS and SASEGT. V was clipped by 7 bases and J by 8 bases; unmatched bases: 16. CDR3 size: 16 residues.

The chain carries TRBV4-3 and TRBJ2-7, with unresolved D. The germline V gene has CDR1 LGHNA and CDR2 YSLEER. The CDR3 sequence is 16 residues long. Trimming took 5 bases from V and 7 from J, leaving 24 bases between them. CDR3 coding DNA: TGCGCCAGCAGCAAAGGGATTCCGGCAGCGATGGGAGAGCAGTACTTC. Translating it yields CASSKGIPAAMGEQYF.

This rearrangement joins TRBV12-3 or TRBV12-4 to TRBJ1-2; no reliable D call. This CDR3 is built from 14 residues. Trimming shortened V by 5 bases and J by 8 bases, and 18 bases separated the two germline ends. The CDR3 bases are TGTGCCAGCAGTCTTACAGCCACCCGGGAGGGCTACACCTTC. This sequence encodes CASSLTATREGYTF.

In this sample, this clonotype turned up a few times. The chain is built from TRBV20-1 and TRBJ2-4, with 11 bases that match TRBD2. With 2 bases clipped from V and 6 bases from J, the junction kept 21 bases outside the gene matches. The germline V gene encodes CDR1 DFQATT and CDR2 SNEGSKA (reference sequence). The CDR3 has 20 residues. The chain's CDR3 is CSARTLAGGSSGVVGNIQYF. The CDR3 region has the DNA TGCAGTGCTAGAACCCTAGCGGGGGGCTCCTCGGGGGTTGTTGGAAACATTCAGTACTTC.

The rearrangement joins TRBV20-1 to TRBJ2-5; D possibly corresponds to TRBD1 (6 bases). CDR3 length: 15 residues. Germline V gives CDR1 DFQATT, CDR2 SNEGSKA (reference sequence). CDR3 region: CTCINGNRATETQYF. For the CDR3, the DNA is TGCACCTGCATCAATGGTAACAGGGCTACGGAGACCCAGTACTTC.

This chain uses TRBV28 with TRBJ2-5; possible D gene TRBD1, 6 bases. The CDR3 contains 13 residues. V gave up 5 bases and J gave up 5 bases, with 12 bases separating them. Germline CDR1 is MDHEN and CDR2 is SYDVKM. The CDR3 loop reads CASSGGRGETQYF. The CDR3 DNA is TGTGCCAGCAGTGGAGGAAGGGGGGAGACCCAGTACTTC.